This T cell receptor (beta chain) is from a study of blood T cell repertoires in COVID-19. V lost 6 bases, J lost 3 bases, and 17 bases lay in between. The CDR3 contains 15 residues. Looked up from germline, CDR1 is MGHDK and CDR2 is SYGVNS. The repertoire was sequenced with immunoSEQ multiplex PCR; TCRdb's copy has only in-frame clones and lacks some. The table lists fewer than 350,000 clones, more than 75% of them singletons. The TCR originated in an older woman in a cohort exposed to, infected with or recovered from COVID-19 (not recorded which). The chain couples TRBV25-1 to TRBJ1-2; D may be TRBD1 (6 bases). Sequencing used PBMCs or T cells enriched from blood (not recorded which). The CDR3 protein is CASSPGTLGDYGYTF. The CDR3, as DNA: TGTGCCAGCAGCCCCGGGACACTAGGGGACTATGGCTACACCTTC.